The sample holds one count of the clone carrying this T cell receptor (beta chain). This sample is part of a study of shared clonotypes between healthy human individuals. The CDR3 is 15 residues long. V was pared by 6 bases and J by 0 bases, with 15 bases between. CDR1 is SNHLY, CDR2 FYNNEI, per germline. Method: immunoSEQ multiplex PCR; TCRdb's copy keeps in-frame clones and lacks some. The top ten hold roughly 0.45% of the sample, which has about 1.5 million clones, 95% to 99% seen once. This receptor was obtained from a man aged 25-45 years in good health. Sequencing was carried out using naive CD4+ T cells sorted from blood. The subset is: CD45RA+ positively selected. The V gene is TRBV2, the J gene TRBJ2-7; D uncertain. For the CDR3, the DNA is TGTGCCAGCAGGGAAAATCGACGCCTCTCCTACGAGCAGTACTTC. This gives the protein CASRENRRLSYEQYF.